This TCR beta chain was identified in a study of T cell repertoires in cytomegalovirus infection (dated by TCRdb to about 2019). Concerning the study at large: Donor HLA type was relevant to the analysis, as public TCR beta signatures indicated carriage of CMV infection together with the matching HLA type. What the authors observed across the whole study: The ex vivo response was dominated by HLA-C-restricted CMV-specific TCR beta clonotypes, and the single most frequent clonotype in two of eight donors was supplied by these HLA-C-restricted clonotypes. Cumulative frequency of public TCR beta family members discriminated carriers of CMV infection plus the relevant HLA type in this cohort and an independent 352-donor cohort.

This clonotype was observed at least ten times. Its specific antigen is unknown. No qualities accompany the bases; no much larger clone lies one base away. Sequencing took place on an Illumina HiSeq 1500. TCRdb itself trimmed the public reads at Q25 with fastp, ran MiXCR and retained productive beta chains. Every distinct CDR3 protein forms one entry, paired with its most common genes and DNA. For this sample there are about 260,000 distinct CDR3 sequences; around 9% appear just once. Approximately 16% of the sample comes from the top ten. Sequencing was carried out using PBMCs. The TCR comes from a human donor in good health (CMV status not recorded). Some clones in this sample may be carry-over from other donors' samples.

The bases are TGCGCCAGCAGCTTGGACCCTGTGGCAGGCTACACCTTC. The resulting protein is CASSLDPVAGYTF. The chain is made from TRBV5-1 and TRBJ1-2; the D gene cannot be resolved reliably. There are 13 amino acids in the CDR3, from cysteine to phenylalanine inclusive. CDR3 DNA only is kept here, 39 bases in frame from base 1. V gives up 0 bases and J gives up 8 bases, and the segment between their germline ends measures 11 bases. The germline V gene yields SGHRS for CDR1 and YFSETQ for CDR2.